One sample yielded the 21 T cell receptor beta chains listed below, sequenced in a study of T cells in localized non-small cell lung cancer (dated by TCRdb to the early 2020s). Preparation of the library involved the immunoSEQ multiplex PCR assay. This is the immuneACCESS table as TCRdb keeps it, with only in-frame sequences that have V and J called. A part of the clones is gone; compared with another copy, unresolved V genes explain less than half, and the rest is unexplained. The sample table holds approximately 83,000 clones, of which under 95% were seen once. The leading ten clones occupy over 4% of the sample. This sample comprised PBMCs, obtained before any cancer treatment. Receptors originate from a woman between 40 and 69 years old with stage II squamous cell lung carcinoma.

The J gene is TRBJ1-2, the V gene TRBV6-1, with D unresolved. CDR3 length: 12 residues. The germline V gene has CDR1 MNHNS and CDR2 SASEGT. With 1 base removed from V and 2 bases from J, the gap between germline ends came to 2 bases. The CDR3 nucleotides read TGTGCCAGCAGTGAAGTAAACTATGGCTACACCTTC. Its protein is CASSEVNYGYTF.

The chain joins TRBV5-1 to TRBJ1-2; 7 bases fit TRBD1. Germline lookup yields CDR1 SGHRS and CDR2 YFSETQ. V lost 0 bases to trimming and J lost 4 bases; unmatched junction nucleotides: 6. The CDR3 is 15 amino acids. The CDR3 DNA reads TGCGCCAGCAGCTTGGCGGAGGGGGCGGGCTATGGCTACACCTTC. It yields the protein CASSLAEGAGYGYTF.

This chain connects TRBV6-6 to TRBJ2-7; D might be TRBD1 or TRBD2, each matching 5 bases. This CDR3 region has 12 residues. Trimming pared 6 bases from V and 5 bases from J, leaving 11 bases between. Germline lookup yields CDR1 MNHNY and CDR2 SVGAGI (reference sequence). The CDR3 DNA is TGTGCCAGCAGGTCCAGGGACCACGAGCAGTACTTC. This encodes CASRSRDHEQYF.

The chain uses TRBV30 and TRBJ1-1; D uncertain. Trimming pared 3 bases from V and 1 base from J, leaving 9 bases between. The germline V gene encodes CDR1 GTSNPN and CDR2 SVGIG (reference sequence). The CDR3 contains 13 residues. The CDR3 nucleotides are TGTGCCTGGAGGTGGCAGGCGAACACTGAAGCTTTCTTT. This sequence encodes CAWRWQANTEAFF.

The CDR3 coding sequence is TGTGCCAGCATAGGACAGGGGACTGGGGCCAACGTCCTGACTTTC. It encodes CASIGQGTGANVLTF. The J gene is TRBJ2-6, the V gene TRBV27; 9 bases fit TRBD1. Germline V gene data show CDR1 as MNHEY and CDR2 as SMNVEV (reference sequence). This CDR3 has 15 amino acids. Losses at the gene ends were 7 bases for V and 2 bases for J; bases not matched to a gene: 3.

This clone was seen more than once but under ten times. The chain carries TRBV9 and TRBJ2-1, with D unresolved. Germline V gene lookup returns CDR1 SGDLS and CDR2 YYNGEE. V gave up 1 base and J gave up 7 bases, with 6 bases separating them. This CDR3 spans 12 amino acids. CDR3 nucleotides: TGTGCCAGCAGCGTAAGTGGAAATGAGCAGTTCTTC. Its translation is CASSVSGNEQFF.

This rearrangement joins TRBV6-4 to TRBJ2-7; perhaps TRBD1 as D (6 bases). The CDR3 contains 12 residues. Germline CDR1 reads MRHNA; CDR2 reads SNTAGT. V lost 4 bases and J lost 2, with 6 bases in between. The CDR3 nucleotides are TGTGCCAGCAGTGGGACAGCCTACGAGCAGTACTTC. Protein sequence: CASSGTAYEQYF.

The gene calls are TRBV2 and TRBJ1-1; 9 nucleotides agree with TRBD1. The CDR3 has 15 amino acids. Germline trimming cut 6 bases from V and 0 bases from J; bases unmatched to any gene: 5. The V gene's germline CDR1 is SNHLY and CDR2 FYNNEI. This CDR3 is CASSGTGRMNTEAFF. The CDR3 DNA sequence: TGTGCCAGCAGCGGGACAGGGCGGATGAACACTGAAGCTTTCTTT.

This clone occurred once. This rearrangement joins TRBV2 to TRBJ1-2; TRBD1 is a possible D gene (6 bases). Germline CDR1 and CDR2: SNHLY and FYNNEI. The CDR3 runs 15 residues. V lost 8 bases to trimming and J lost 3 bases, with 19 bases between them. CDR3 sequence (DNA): TGTGCCAGCCCGAGGGGGGGGGCGTTCGACTATGGCTACACCTTC. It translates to CASPRGGAFDYGYTF.

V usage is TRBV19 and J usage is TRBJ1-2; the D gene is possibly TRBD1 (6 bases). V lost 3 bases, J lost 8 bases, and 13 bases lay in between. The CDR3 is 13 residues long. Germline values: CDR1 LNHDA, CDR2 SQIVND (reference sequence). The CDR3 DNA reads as TGTGCCAGTAGTATCTCAGGGGATGGGGGCTACACCTTC. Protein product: CASSISGDGGYTF.

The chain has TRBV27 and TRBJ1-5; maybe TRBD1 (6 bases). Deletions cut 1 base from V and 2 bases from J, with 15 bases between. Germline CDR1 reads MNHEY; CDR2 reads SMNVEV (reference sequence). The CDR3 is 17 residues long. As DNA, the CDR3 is TGTGCCAGCAGTTTATTTGGGAGGTCAGGGGGCAATCAGCCCCAGCATTTT. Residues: CASSLFGRSGGNQPQHF.

This CDR3 is CASSYLAALSYEQYF. The DNA for the CDR3 is TGTGCCAGCAGTTACTTGGCGGCCCTCTCCTACGAGCAGTACTTC. The V call is TRBV6-5, the J call TRBJ2-7; no clear D. Germline CDR1 and CDR2: MNHEY and SVGAGI. This CDR3 has 15 amino acids. Trimming shortened V by 1 base and J by 0 bases, and 10 bases separated the two germline ends.

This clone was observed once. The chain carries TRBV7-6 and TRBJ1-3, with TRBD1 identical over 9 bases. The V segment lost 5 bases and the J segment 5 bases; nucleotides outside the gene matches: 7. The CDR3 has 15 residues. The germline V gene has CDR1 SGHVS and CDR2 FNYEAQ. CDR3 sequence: CASSPGGQGRNTIYF. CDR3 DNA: TGTGCCAGCAGCCCGGGGGGACAGGGCAGAAACACCATATATTTT.

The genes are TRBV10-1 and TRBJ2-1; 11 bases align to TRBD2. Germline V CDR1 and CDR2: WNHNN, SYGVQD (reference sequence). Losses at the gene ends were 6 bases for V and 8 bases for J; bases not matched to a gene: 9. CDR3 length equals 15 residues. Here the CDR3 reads CASRILAGEGDEQFF. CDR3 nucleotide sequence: TGCGCCAGCAGAATACTAGCGGGAGAAGGAGATGAGCAGTTCTTC.

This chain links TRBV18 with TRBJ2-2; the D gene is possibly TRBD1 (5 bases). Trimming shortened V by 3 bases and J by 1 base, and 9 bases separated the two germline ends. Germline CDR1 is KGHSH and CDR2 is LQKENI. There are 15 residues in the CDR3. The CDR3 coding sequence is TGTGCCAGCTCACCTCCGACAGAGAACACCGGGGAGCTGTTTTTT. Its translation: CASSPPTENTGELFF.

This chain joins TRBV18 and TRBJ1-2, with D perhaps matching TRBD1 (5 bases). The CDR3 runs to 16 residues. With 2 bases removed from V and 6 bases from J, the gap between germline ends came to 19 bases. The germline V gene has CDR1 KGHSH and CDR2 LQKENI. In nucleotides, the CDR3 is TGTGCCAGCTCACCAGGTGACAGCGGATTGGTGCATGGCTACACCTTC. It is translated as CASSPGDSGLVHGYTF.

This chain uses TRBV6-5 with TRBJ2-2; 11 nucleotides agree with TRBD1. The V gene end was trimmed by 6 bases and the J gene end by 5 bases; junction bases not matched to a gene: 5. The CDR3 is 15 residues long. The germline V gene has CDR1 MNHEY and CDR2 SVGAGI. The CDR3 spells CASRPGQGGTGELFF. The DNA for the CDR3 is TGTGCCAGCAGACCGGGACAGGGGGGGACCGGGGAGCTGTTTTTT.

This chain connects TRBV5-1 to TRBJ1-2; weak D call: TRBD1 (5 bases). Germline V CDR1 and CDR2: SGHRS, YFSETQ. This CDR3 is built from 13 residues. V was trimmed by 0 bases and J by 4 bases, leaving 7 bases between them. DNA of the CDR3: TGCGCCAGCAGCTTGGGACAGACCTATGGCTACACCTTC. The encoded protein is CASSLGQTYGYTF.

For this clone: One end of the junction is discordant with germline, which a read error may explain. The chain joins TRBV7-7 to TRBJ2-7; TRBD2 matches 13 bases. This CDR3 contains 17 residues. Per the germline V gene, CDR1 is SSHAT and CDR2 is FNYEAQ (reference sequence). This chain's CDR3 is CASSLLPTSGGTYEQYF. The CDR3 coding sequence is TGTGCTAGCAGCTTATTACCGACTAGCGGGGGGACGTACGAGCAGTACTTC.

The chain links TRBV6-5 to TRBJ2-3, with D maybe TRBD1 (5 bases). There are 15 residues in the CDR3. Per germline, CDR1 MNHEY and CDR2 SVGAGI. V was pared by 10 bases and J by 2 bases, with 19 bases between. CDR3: CATHPGRQFTDTQYF. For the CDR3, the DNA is TGTGCCACCCATCCCGGGCGACAGTTCACAGATACGCAGTATTTT.

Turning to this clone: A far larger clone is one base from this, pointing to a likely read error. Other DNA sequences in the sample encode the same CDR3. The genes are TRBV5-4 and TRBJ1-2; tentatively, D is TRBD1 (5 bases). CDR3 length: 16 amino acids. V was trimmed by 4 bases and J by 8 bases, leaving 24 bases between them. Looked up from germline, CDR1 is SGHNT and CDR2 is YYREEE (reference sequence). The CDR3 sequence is CASSQDPGPGVDGYTF. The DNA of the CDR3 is TGTGCCAGCAGCCAAGATCCAGGGCCGGGGGTAGACGGCTACACCTTC.